A single sample is the source of the 29 T cell receptor beta chains below, sequenced in a study of blood T cell repertoires in COVID-19. Assay: immunoSEQ multiplex PCR; the TCRdb copy retains only in-frame clones and omits some. The table shows approximately 220,000 clones, with 84% occurring only once. Sequencing was performed on PBMCs or T cells enriched from blood (not recorded which). These receptors originate from a woman aged 40 to 55 who had recovered from COVID-19.

This chain connects TRBV12-3 or TRBV12-4 to TRBJ1-4; D is ambiguous. The CDR3 has 12 residues. The V end lost 7 bases, the J end lost 8 bases, and 11 bases lay between the germline ends. CDR3 sequence (DNA): TGTGCCAGCAACATCGGGGAGGAAAAACTGTTTTTT. Its translation is CASNIGEEKLFF.

The V and J genes are TRBV28 and TRBJ1-1; no clear D gene. This CDR3 spans 15 amino acids. Trimming removed 5 bases at V and 5 bases at J, with 18 bases between. The germline CDR1 and CDR2 sequences are MDHEN and SYDVKM. The CDR3 region has the DNA TGTGCCAGCAGTCCCCCCAGCGGAGTGAGTACTGAAGCTTTCTTT. Residues: CASSPPSGVSTEAFF.

The rearrangement links TRBV7-3 to TRBJ2-3; D is possibly TRBD2 (5 bases). The CDR3 extends over 13 amino acids. Germline CDR1 reads SGHTA; CDR2 reads FQGTGA. The V and J ends lost 0 bases and 6 bases respectively, with 7 bases between them. CDR3 protein: CASSLTSADTQYF. The DNA of the CDR3 is TGTGCCAGCAGCTTAACTAGCGCCGATACGCAGTATTTT.

Details on this clone: Other nucleotide sequences from this sample produce the same CDR3. The chain has TRBV9 and TRBJ1-3; D not resolved. The V end lost 1 base, the J end lost 4 bases, and 6 bases lay between the germline ends. There are 13 residues in the CDR3. CDR1 is SGDLS and CDR2 is YYNGEE in the germline V gene. The CDR3 sequence: CASSVSSGNTIYF. The CDR3 coding sequence is TGTGCCAGCAGCGTATCTAGCGGAAACACCATATATTTT.

This chain joins TRBV12-3 or TRBV12-4 and TRBJ1-2, with D maybe TRBD1 (5 bases). This CDR3 is built from 12 residues. With 3 bases removed from V and 7 bases from J, the gap between germline ends came to 9 bases. Here the CDR3 reads CASSFWGGGYTF. The CDR3 region has the DNA TGTGCCAGCAGTTTTTGGGGGGGTGGCTACACCTTC.

This clone has a handful of counts. The rearrangement uses TRBV29-1 and TRBJ2-1, with TRBD1 identical over 7 bases. This CDR3 comprises 15 residues. Germline CDR1 is SQVTM and CDR2 is ANQGSEA. V trimming: 0 bases; J trimming: 5 bases; junction bases outside the gene matches: 7. CDR3 nucleotide sequence: TGCAGCGTTGAAGATTTTCGGGACAGCAACAATGAGCAGTTCTTC. Translating gives CSVEDFRDSNNEQFF.

This chain joins TRBV7-8 and TRBJ2-2; no reliable D call. CDR3 size: 12 residues. Deletions cut 3 bases from V and 8 bases from J, with 7 bases between. Germline V gene sequence: CDR1 SGHVS, CDR2 FQNEAQ. The CDR3 loop reads CASSFVNGELFF. Here the CDR3 DNA reads TGTGCCAGCAGCTTTGTTAATGGGGAGCTGTTTTTT. Drawing the rest from reference TRBV7-8 and TRBJ2-2, the complete variable domain is GAGVSQSPRYKVAKRGQDVALRCDPISGHVSLFWYQQALGQGPEFLTYFQNEAQLDKSGLPSDRFFAERPEGSVSTLKIQRTQQEDSAVYLCASSFVNGELFFGEGSRLTVL.

This chain uses TRBV28 with TRBJ1-1; D not certain. With 3 bases removed from V and 1 base from J, the gap between germline ends came to 6 bases. The CDR3 extends over 13 amino acids. Per the germline V gene, CDR1 is MDHEN and CDR2 is SYDVKM. In nucleotides, the CDR3 is TGTGCCAGCAGTTTTCCGAGGAACACTGAAGCTTTCTTT. It translates to CASSFPRNTEAFF.

This clone appeared once. J is TRBJ1-2 and V is TRBV28, with D perhaps TRBD1 (6 bases). The CDR3 sequence is 14 residues long. CDR1 MDHEN and CDR2 SYDVKM come from the germline V gene. With 6 bases removed from V and 0 bases from J, the gap between germline ends came to 11 bases. CDR3 nucleotide sequence: TGTGCCAGCAGGCGGACAGTAGCTAACTATGGCTACACCTTC. Its protein is CASRRTVANYGYTF.

The V call is TRBV7-8, the J call TRBJ1-1, with 7 bases aligning to TRBD1. CDR1 is SGHVS, CDR2 FQNEAQ, per germline. There are 15 residues in the CDR3. V shed 5 bases, J shed 5 bases, and the junction held 11 bases outside the gene matches. The CDR3 here is CASSKQTGAGTEAFF. As DNA, the CDR3 is TGTGCCAGCAGCAAGCAAACAGGGGCGGGGACTGAAGCTTTCTTT.

The V and J genes are TRBV5-1 and TRBJ2-7, with TRBD2 identical over 8 bases. The CDR3 has 14 amino acids. The V gene's germline CDR1 is SGHRS and CDR2 YFSETQ. V was pared by 8 bases and J by 1 base, with 8 bases of the junction left unmatched. CDR3 nucleotide sequence: TGCGCCAGTCCGTTAAGCGGGAGTTCCTACGAGCAGTACGTC. It yields the protein CASPLSGSSYEQYV.

The chain links TRBV20-1 to TRBJ1-1, with 7 nucleotides matching TRBD1. In germline, CDR1 is DFQATT, CDR2 SNEGSKA (reference sequence). This CDR3 spans 11 amino acids. V shed 7 bases and J 5 bases; nucleotides not matched to a gene: 4. The CDR3 region has the DNA TGCAGTGGGAGGGGGCTTACTGAAGCTTTCTTT. This gives the protein CSGRGLTEAFF.

The chain recombines TRBV6-1 with TRBJ2-5; 9 bases are a match to TRBD1. Per germline, CDR1 MNHNS and CDR2 SASEGT. This CDR3 comprises 15 residues. Germline trimming cut 2 bases from V and 5 bases from J; bases unmatched to any gene: 6. The CDR3 sequence is CASSENRGRYETQYF. CDR3 nucleotide sequence: TGTGCCAGCAGTGAAAACAGGGGGCGCTACGAGACCCAGTACTTC.

The V call is TRBV7-9, the J call TRBJ2-3; 8 bases are a match to TRBD2. The CDR3 totals 15 residues. V gave up 3 bases and J gave up 4 bases; unmatched junction bases: 6. Germline loops: CDR1 SEHNR, CDR2 FQNEAQ (reference sequence). This chain's CDR3 is CASSFGGRYADTQYF. CDR3 DNA: TGTGCCAGCAGCTTTGGCGGGAGGTATGCAGATACGCAGTATTTT.

The chain has TRBV7-8 and TRBJ2-7, with a tentative D call TRBD2 (6 bases). The CDR3 is 13 residues long. CDR1 SGHVS and CDR2 FQNEAQ come from the germline V gene. The V gene lost 4 bases and the J gene lost 4 bases, with 11 bases spanning the gap. CDR3 region: CASSSGGGYEQYF. The CDR3 DNA sequence: TGTGCCAGCAGCTCCGGTGGGGGGTACGAGCAGTACTTC.

The J gene is TRBJ1-2, the V gene TRBV5-1, with a weak D call TRBD1 (6 bases). The germline gives CDR1 SGHRS, CDR2 YFSETQ. This CDR3 has 13 amino acids. The ends were cut back, 5 bases at V and 0 bases at J, with 8 bases in the middle. The CDR3 sequence: CASSGQTNYGYTF. CDR3 sequence (DNA): TGCGCCAGCAGTGGACAGACTAACTATGGCTACACCTTC.

The V and J genes are TRBV11-3 and TRBJ2-5; tentatively, D is TRBD1 (6 bases). The CDR3 spans 20 residues. CDR1 and CDR2 (germline): SGHNT, YENEEA. V gave up 0 bases and J gave up 2 bases, with 25 bases separating them. DNA for the CDR3: TGTGCCAGCAGCTTAGACCTGGGATATAGGGGGATCCCCCAACAAGAGACCCAGTACTTC. This encodes CASSLDLGYRGIPQQETQYF. Looking up the rest from reference TRBV11-3 and TRBJ2-5 gives the full variable domain: EAGVVQSPRYKIIEKKQPVAFWCNPISGHNTLYWYLQNLGQGPELLIRYENEEAVDDSQLPKDRFSAERLKGVDSTLKIQPAELGDSAVYLCASSLDLGYRGIPQQETQYFGPGTRLLVL.

This chain links TRBV28 with TRBJ1-2, with TRBD1 identical over 7 bases. Germline-derived CDR1 and CDR2 are MDHEN and SYDVKM. The CDR3 loop spans 12 amino acids. V lost 3 bases, J lost 9 bases, and 4 bases stayed unmatched. The CDR3 DNA follows: TGTGCCAGCAGTTTCCAGGGGGTCAGCTACACCTTC. Protein: CASSFQGVSYTF.

The J gene is TRBJ2-3, the V gene TRBV5-1; TRBD2 matches at 10 bases. V lost 5 bases, J lost 7 bases, and 10 bases stayed unmatched. The CDR3 sequence is 15 residues long. In germline, CDR1 is SGHRS, CDR2 YFSETQ. The chain's CDR3 is CASRHKREGLYTQYF. In nucleotides, the CDR3 is TGCGCCAGCAGGCATAAGCGGGAGGGCCTATATACGCAGTATTTT.

V gene TRBV7-8 combines with J gene TRBJ2-7, with 7 positions matching TRBD2. V lost 0 bases and J lost 4; bases outside the gene matches: 12. The germline V gene has CDR1 SGHVS and CDR2 FQNEAQ. The CDR3 length is 17 residues. CDR3 region: CASSLAVDSARGYEQYV. DNA for the CDR3: TGTGCCAGCAGCTTAGCGGTAGATTCCGCGCGGGGGTACGAGCAGTACGTC.

The CDR3 DNA is TGTGCCAGCTCACCACGGCGGGAGACCTACGAGCAGTACTTC. Translating it yields CASSPRRETYEQYF. The chain carries TRBV18 and TRBJ2-7; 7 nucleotides line up with TRBD2. Losses at the gene ends were 1 base for V and 2 bases for J; bases not matched to a gene: 2. Per the germline V gene, CDR1 is KGHSH and CDR2 is LQKENI. The CDR3 extends over 14 amino acids.

The chain combines TRBV19 with TRBJ2-1, with 14 bases matching TRBD2. Looked up from germline, CDR1 is LNHDA and CDR2 is SQIVND (reference sequence). The junction had 7 bases not matched to a gene; V was cut back by 7 bases and J by 8 bases. CDR3 length: 15 residues. Here the CDR3 DNA reads TGTGCCAGTACCCTGGGACTAGCGGGAGTTTATGAGCAGTTCTTC. Amino acids: CASTLGLAGVYEQFF.

CDR3: CASSQDKRPLLTSGRARETQYF. CDR3 nucleotides: TGTGCCAGCAGCCAAGATAAACGGCCCCTCCTGACTAGCGGGAGGGCCCGGGAGACCCAGTACTTC. The chain uses TRBV3-1 (or the pseudogene TRBV3-2) and TRBJ2-5; 14 positions match TRBD2. Germline values: CDR1 LGHDT, CDR2 YNNKEL (reference sequence). With 0 bases clipped from V and 5 bases from J, the junction kept 20 bases outside the gene matches. The CDR3 consists of 22 residues.

This rearrangement joins TRBV19 to TRBJ1-1; D call uncertain. V lost 4 bases and J lost 5, with 11 bases in between. This CDR3 region has 13 residues. From germline, CDR1 is LNHDA and CDR2 SQIVND (reference sequence). The CDR3 region has the DNA TGTGCCAGTAGTAGTAGTTGGAGAACTGAAGCTTTCTTT. Translated: CASSSSWRTEAFF.

The gene calls are TRBV5-1 and TRBJ2-5, with D possibly matching TRBD2 (6 bases). Between the trimmed V and J ends, which lost 4 bases and 2 bases, there was a span of 6 bases. Germline V gene lookup returns CDR1 SGHRS and CDR2 YFSETQ. The CDR3 sequence is 12 residues long. CDR3 coding DNA: TGCGCCAGCAGCCGGGGGCAAGAGACCCAGTACTTC. Residues: CASSRGQETQYF. Together with reference TRBV5-1 and TRBJ2-5, the CDR3 gives the full variable domain: KAGVTQTPRYLIKTRGQQVTLSCSPISGHRSVSWYQQTPGQGLQFLFEYFSETQRNKGNFPGRFSGRQFSNSRSEMNVSTLELGDSALYLCASSRGQETQYFGPGTRLLVL.

The chain employs TRBV7-9 and TRBJ1-1; 8 bases fit TRBD1. V was clipped by 6 bases and J by 3 bases; unmatched bases: 12. The germline V gene encodes CDR1 SEHNR and CDR2 FQNEAQ (reference sequence). The CDR3 totals 16 residues. For the CDR3, the DNA is TGTGCCAGCAGTCATGCGCCCGGACAGGGACACACTGAAGCTTTCTTT. Amino acids: CASSHAPGQGHTEAFF.

The rearrangement joins TRBV7-2 to TRBJ2-3; tentative D call: TRBD1 (5 bases). Germline CDR1 and CDR2: SGHTA and FQGNSA. The CDR3 consists of 14 residues. V was shortened by 5 bases and J by 2 bases, with 11 bases between the two germline ends. CDR3 bases: TGTGCCAGCAGCCTGGGGCCAGTCACAGATACGCAGTATTTT. Translated: CASSLGPVTDTQYF.

This clone was observed a single time. V and J are TRBV6-1 and TRBJ1-2; tentatively, D is TRBD1 (6 bases). Germline values: CDR1 MNHNS, CDR2 SASEGT. V lost 2 bases, J lost 6 bases, and 25 bases lay in between. The CDR3 loop spans 18 amino acids. CDR3 protein: CASSEIQVPRTDPNGYTF. Here the CDR3 DNA reads TGTGCCAGCAGTGAAATTCAAGTCCCTCGGACAGACCCTAATGGCTACACCTTC.

The chain carries TRBV5-6 and TRBJ1-1; 7 bases align to TRBD1. The V segment lost 6 bases and the J segment 4 bases; nucleotides outside the gene matches: 12. This CDR3 is 15 amino acids long. From germline, CDR1 is SGHDT and CDR2 YYEEEE. The DNA for the CDR3 is TGTGCCAGCACCTATCGGGGACCAGGGGGCACTGAAGCTTTCTTT. This codes for CASTYRGPGGTEAFF.